The 23 T cell receptor beta chains reported below all come from one sample, sequenced in a study of metastatic and nonmetastatic thyroid tumors. Every patient was untreated before thyroid surgery. TCRdb reprocessed the PCR reads using MiXCR. Of several thousand clones in the sample, almost 30% were seen once. Sequencing input: tumor tissue. These receptors all stem from a female donor with papillary thyroid cancer or a benign thyroid nodule (not recorded which). Some clones in this sample may be carry-over from other donors' samples.

This clone occurred many times. A much larger clone differs by one base, so this may be a read error. The chain uses TRBV6-1 and TRBJ1-1, with a tentative D call TRBD1 (5 bases). The V gene's germline CDR1 is MNHNS and CDR2 SASEGT. This CDR3 is 15 amino acids long. Trimming pared 10 bases from V and 3 bases from J, leaving 21 bases between. CDR3 sequence reads: CATKMGGGAYTEAFF. CDR3 bases: TGTGCCACCAAAATGGGGGGTGGGGCGTACACTGAAGCTTTCTTT.

The chain recombines TRBV2 with TRBJ2-2; D may match TRBD1 or TRBD2 (6 bases each). The V and J ends lost 2 bases and 1 base respectively, with 11 bases between them. In germline, CDR1 is SNHLY, CDR2 FYNNEI. The CDR3 sequence is 16 residues long. The CDR3 sequence is CASSERGQGNTGELFF. The DNA of the CDR3 is TGTGCCAGCAGTGAACGGGGGCAGGGGAACACCGGGGAGCTGTTTTTT.

The chain is built from TRBV12-3 or TRBV12-4 and TRBJ2-7, with 12 bases aligning to TRBD2. This CDR3 has 14 residues. Trimming removed 3 bases from V and 7 bases from J; junction bases left unmatched: 4. The CDR3 spells CASSFSTSGREQYF. CDR3 DNA: TGTGCCAGCAGTTTTAGTACTAGCGGGAGGGAGCAGTACTTC.

This clone was observed many times. The chain uses TRBV6-1 and TRBJ2-5; TRBD1 might be the D (5 bases). Germline CDR1 and CDR2: MNHNS and SASEGT. V lost 1 base, J lost 1 base, and 10 bases lay in between. The CDR3 loop spans 15 amino acids. The CDR3 region is CASSEGWGIQETQYF. As DNA, the CDR3 is TGTGCCAGCAGTGAAGGTTGGGGCATCCAAGAGACCCAGTACTTC.

J is TRBJ2-1 and V is TRBV7-3; 9 nucleotides match TRBD2. In germline, CDR1 is SGHTA, CDR2 FQGTGA. Trimming took 7 bases from V and 7 from J; bases not matched to a gene: 11. The CDR3 runs 15 residues. The CDR3 reads CASTAVAGDANEQFF. CDR3 nucleotide sequence: TGTGCCAGCACTGCAGTAGCGGGAGATGCGAATGAGCAGTTCTTC.

The V and J genes are TRBV24-1 and TRBJ2-1; no reliable D call. CDR1 and CDR2 (germline): KGHDR, SFDVKD. The V and J ends lost 1 base and 5 bases respectively, with 20 bases between them. The CDR3 has 18 residues. CDR3 amino acids: CATSDFEYIYLNDNEQFF. CDR3 bases: TGTGCCACCAGTGATTTCGAGTATATATACCTAAATGACAATGAGCAGTTCTTC.

In nucleotides, the CDR3 is TGCGCCAGCAGCCCCGGGACCGAACGATACAATGAGCAGTTCTTC. Protein product: CASSPGTERYNEQFF. The V gene is TRBV4-3, the J gene TRBJ2-1; D may correspond to TRBD1 or TRBD2 (5 bases each). The CDR3 length is 15 residues. V lost 4 bases to trimming and J lost 4 bases, with 14 bases between them. The germline gives CDR1 LGHNA, CDR2 YSLEER.

The chain has TRBV30 and TRBJ2-3; TRBD1 aligns across 7 bases. V lost 2 bases to trimming and J lost 6 bases; unmatched junction nucleotides: 5. CDR3 size: 13 residues. The germline V gene has CDR1 GTSNPN and CDR2 SVGIG (reference sequence). The CDR3, as DNA: TGTGCCTGGAGTCGGGACAGTTTGGATACGCAGTATTTT. Translated: CAWSRDSLDTQYF.

This clone came up many times. A read error may be the cause here, since a much bigger clone is one base away. The chain carries TRBV6-2 or TRBV6-3 and TRBJ2-3, with 12 nucleotides matching TRBD2. Germline CDR1 MNHEY, CDR2 SVGEGT. The CDR3 has 15 residues. With V trimmed by 6 bases and J by 7 bases, 8 bases remained unmatched. The CDR3 bases are TGTGCCAGCAGCGGCCTACTAGCGGGGGGTTATACGCAGTATTTT. It codes for CASSGLLAGGYTQYF.

The J gene is TRBJ2-2, the V gene TRBV27; D possibly corresponds to TRBD2 (5 bases). Trimming shortened V by 7 bases and J by 0 bases, and 9 bases separated the two germline ends. Germline loops: CDR1 MNHEY, CDR2 SMNVEV (reference sequence). The CDR3 length is 14 residues. CDR3 in amino acids: CASKASPNTGELFF. The DNA for the CDR3 is TGTGCCAGCAAGGCTAGCCCGAACACCGGGGAGCTGTTTTTT.

At least ten counts were recorded for this clone. The chain carries TRBV18 and TRBJ2-2; 7 bases align to TRBD1. CDR1 and CDR2 from the germline V gene are KGHSH and LQKENI. The CDR3 has 14 amino acids. After removal of 5 bases from V and 8 bases from J, the junction contained 8 bases not matched to a gene. CDR3 residues: CASSITGASGELFF. CDR3 DNA sequence: TGTGCCAGCTCAATCACAGGGGCGTCGGGGGAGCTGTTTTTT.

The genes are TRBV2 and TRBJ1-2, with D possibly being TRBD1 (6 bases). V was pared by 6 bases and J by 2 bases, with 10 bases between. The CDR3 runs to 13 residues. Germline lookup yields CDR1 SNHLY and CDR2 FYNNEI. This chain's CDR3 is CASRQGVNYGYTF. CDR3 DNA sequence: TGTGCCAGCAGACAGGGAGTAAACTATGGCTACACCTTC.

The V gene is TRBV9, the J gene TRBJ2-3; D is possibly TRBD1 or TRBD2 (5 bases each). The V end lost 4 bases, the J end lost 2 bases, and 14 bases lay between the germline ends. The CDR3 contains 15 residues. CDR1 and CDR2 (germline): SGDLS, YYNGEE. CDR3 sequence reads: CASSPTGADTDTQYF. CDR3 sequence (DNA): TGTGCCAGCAGCCCGACCGGGGCCGACACAGATACGCAGTATTTT.

This clone is judged medium-sized. The rearrangement links TRBV9 to TRBJ2-7, with 8 bases identical to TRBD2. The junction had 5 bases not matched to a gene; V was cut back by 0 bases and J by 3 bases. There are 15 residues in the CDR3. In germline, CDR1 is SGDLS, CDR2 YYNGEE. The CDR3 DNA follows: TGTGCCAGCAGCGTAGGTAGCGGGGCAAGCTACGAGCAGTACTTC. Protein sequence: CASSVGSGASYEQYF.

Ten or more counts support this clone. This clone may be a read error of a much larger clone one base away. This rearrangement joins TRBV11-2 to TRBJ2-2, with D possibly being TRBD2 (6 bases). Germline V gives CDR1 SGHAT, CDR2 FQNNGV. Between the trimmed V and J ends, which lost 4 bases and 8 bases, there was a span of 17 bases. This CDR3 spans 15 amino acids. The DNA of the CDR3 is TGTGCCAGCAGCTCTCGGTTAGGCGGGGAGGGGGAGCTGTTTTTT. Amino acid sequence: CASSSRLGGEGELFF.

V gene TRBV5-1 combines with J gene TRBJ2-7, with D possibly TRBD1 on 6 matching bases. This CDR3 has 13 residues. The V gene lost 4 bases and the J gene lost 2 bases, with 10 bases spanning the gap. Looked up from germline, CDR1 is SGHRS and CDR2 is YFSETQ. The CDR3 sequence: CASSRTATYEQYF. The CDR3 DNA reads TGCGCCAGCAGCCGGACAGCTACCTACGAGCAGTACTTC.

This clone is labeled medium-sized. Here the CDR3 reads CASSIPPPSNQPQHF. DNA of the CDR3: TGTGCCAGTAGTATCCCTCCGCCTAGCAATCAGCCCCAGCATTTT. The V call is TRBV19, the J call TRBJ1-5; no definite D call. Germline V gene sequence: CDR1 LNHDA, CDR2 SQIVND (reference sequence). Trimming cost V 3 bases and J 0 bases, with 9 bases left between them. The CDR3 covers 15 residues.

This clone is medium-sized (0.01 to 0.1%) within its sample. This likely comes from a read error, as the CDR3 has no conserved phenylalanine or tryptophan at its end. The rearrangement joins TRBV10-3 to TRBJ1-2; weak D call: TRBD1 (6 bases). V was cut by 2 bases and J by 6 bases, with 7 bases left in between. This CDR3 is built from 12 residues. CDR1 and CDR2 (germline): ENHRY, SYGVKD. The chain's CDR3 is CAISETGNGYTS. The CDR3 DNA is TGTGCCATCAGTGAGACAGGGAATGGCTACACCTCC.

The CDR3, as DNA: TGTGCCAGCAGTTGGGGAGGACAGGGCCACGAGCAGTACTTC. Amino acids: CASSWGGQGHEQYF. The chain combines TRBV2 with TRBJ2-7; 8 nucleotides match TRBD1. V gave up 5 bases and J gave up 5 bases; unmatched junction bases: 8. Germline assignment: CDR1 SNHLY and CDR2 FYNNEI. CDR3 size: 14 residues.

The table lists this clone with many counts. This rearrangement joins TRBV7-9 to TRBJ1-6; D unclear. From germline, CDR1 is SEHNR and CDR2 FQNEAQ (reference sequence). The CDR3 consists of 16 residues. Trimming stripped 0 bases from V and 5 bases from J, with 11 bases between. For the CDR3, the DNA is TGTGCCAGCAGCTTAGCGCAGGCAGGTGATAATTCACCCCTCCACTTT. It codes for CASSLAQAGDNSPLHF.

This clone was seen only a few times. V is TRBV6-5 and J is TRBJ1-3; D gene ambiguous. In germline, CDR1 is MNHEY, CDR2 SVGAGI. The CDR3 runs to 16 residues. V dropped 4 bases and J dropped 8 bases, with 21 bases sitting between them. In nucleotides, the CDR3 is TGTGCCAGCAGTTCCTACCGGGAGGTCGGAAGGCACACCATATATTTT. Translated, it gives CASSSYREVGRHTIYF.

The gene calls are TRBV20-1 and TRBJ2-7; D is unclear. CDR1 and CDR2 from the germline V gene are DFQATT and SNEGSKA (reference sequence). Trimming cost V 6 bases and J 2 bases, with 14 bases left between them. This CDR3 has 13 amino acids. The CDR3 here is CSATRQSTYEQYF. Here the CDR3 DNA reads TGCAGTGCAACACGTCAGTCAACCTACGAGCAGTACTTC.

This clone was counted a few times. J is TRBJ2-1 and V is TRBV6-1, with a weak D call TRBD2 (6 bases). The germline CDR1 and CDR2 sequences are MNHNS and SASEGT. This CDR3 has 16 residues. V was clipped by 2 bases and J by 9 bases, with 20 bases between them. The chain's CDR3 is CASSELVAGTYGEQFF. The CDR3 bases are TGTGCCAGCAGTGAATTAGTGGCGGGAACTTATGGTGAGCAGTTCTTC.